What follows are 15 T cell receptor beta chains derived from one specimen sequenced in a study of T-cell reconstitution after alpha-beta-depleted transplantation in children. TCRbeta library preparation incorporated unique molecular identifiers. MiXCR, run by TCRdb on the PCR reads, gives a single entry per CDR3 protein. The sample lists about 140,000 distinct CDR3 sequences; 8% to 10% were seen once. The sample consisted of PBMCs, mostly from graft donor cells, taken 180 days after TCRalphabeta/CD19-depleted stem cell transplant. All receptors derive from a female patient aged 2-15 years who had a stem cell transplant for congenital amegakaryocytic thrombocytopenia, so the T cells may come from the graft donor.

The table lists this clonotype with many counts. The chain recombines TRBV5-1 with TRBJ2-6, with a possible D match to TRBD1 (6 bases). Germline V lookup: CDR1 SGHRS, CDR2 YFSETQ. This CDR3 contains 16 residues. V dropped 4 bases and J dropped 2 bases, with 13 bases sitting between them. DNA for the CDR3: TGCGCCAGCAGCCTTACAGGGAACCCTGGGGCCAACGTCCTGACTTTC. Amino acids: CASSLTGNPGANVLTF.

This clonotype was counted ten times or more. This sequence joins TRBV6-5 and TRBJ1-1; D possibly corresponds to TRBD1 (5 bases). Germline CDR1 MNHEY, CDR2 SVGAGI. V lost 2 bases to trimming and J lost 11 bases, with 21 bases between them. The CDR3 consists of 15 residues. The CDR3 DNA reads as TGTGCCAGCAGTTACGTATTAGGGGCCACCGAGGAGGCTTTCTTT. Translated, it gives CASSYVLGATEEAFF.

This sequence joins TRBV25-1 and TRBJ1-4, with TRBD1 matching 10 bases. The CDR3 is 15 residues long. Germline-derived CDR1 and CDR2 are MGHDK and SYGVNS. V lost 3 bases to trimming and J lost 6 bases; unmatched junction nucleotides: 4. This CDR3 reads CASSEGGTGDEKLFF. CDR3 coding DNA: TGTGCCAGCAGTGAGGGTGGGACAGGGGATGAAAAACTGTTTTTT.

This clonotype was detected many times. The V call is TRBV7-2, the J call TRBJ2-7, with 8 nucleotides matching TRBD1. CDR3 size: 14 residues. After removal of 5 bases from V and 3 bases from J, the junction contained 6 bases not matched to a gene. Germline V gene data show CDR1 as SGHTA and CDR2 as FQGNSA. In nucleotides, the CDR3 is TGTGCCAGCAGCCCGATGACAGGGGACTACGAGCAGTACTTC. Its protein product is CASSPMTGDYEQYF.

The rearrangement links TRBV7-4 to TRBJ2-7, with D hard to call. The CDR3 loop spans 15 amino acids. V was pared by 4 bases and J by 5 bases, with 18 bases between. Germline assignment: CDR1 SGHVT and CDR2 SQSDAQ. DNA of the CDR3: TGTGCCAGCAGCTCTAGTCTCCCCATCCTGGACGAGCAGTACTTC. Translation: CASSSSLPILDEQYF.

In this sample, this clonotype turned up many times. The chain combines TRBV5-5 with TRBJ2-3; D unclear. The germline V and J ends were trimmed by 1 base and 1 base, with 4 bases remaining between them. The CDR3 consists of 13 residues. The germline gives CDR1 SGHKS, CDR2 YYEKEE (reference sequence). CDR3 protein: CASSLRGTDTQYF. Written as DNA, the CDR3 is TGTGCCAGCAGCTTGCGAGGCACAGATACGCAGTATTTT.

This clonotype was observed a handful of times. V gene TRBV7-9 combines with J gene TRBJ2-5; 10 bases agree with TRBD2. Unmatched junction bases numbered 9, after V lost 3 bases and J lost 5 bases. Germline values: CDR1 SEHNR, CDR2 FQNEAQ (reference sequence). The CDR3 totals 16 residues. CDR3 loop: CASSLVLAGGRETQYF. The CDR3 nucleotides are TGTGCCAGCAGCTTGGTATTAGCGGGAGGTCGTGAGACCCAGTACTTC.

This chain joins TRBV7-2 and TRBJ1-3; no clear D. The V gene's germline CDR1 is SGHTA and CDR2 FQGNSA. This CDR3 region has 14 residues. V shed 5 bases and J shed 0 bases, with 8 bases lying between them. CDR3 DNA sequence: TGTGCCAGCAGCCGTATCTCCTCTGGAAACACCATATATTTT. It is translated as CASSRISSGNTIYF.

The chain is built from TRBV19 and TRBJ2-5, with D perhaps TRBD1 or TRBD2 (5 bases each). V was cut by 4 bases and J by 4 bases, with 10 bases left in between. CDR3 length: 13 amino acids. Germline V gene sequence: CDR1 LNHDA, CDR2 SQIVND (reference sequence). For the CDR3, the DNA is TGTGCCAGTAGTAGCCCGGGACGAGAGACCCAGTACTTC. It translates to CASSSPGRETQYF.

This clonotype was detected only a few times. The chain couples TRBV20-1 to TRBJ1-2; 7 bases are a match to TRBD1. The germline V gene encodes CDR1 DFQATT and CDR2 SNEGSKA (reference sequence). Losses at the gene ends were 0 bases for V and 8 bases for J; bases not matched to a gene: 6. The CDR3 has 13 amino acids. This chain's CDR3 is CSARDMTGRGYTF. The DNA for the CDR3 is TGCAGTGCTAGAGATATGACAGGGAGGGGCTACACCTTC.

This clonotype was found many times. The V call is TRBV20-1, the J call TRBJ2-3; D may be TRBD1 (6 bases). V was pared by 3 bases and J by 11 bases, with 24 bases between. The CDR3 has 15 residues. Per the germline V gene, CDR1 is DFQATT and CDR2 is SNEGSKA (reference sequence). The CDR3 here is CSASSGTLSPLVQYF. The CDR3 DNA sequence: TGCAGTGCTAGTTCGGGGACATTGAGCCCCCTCGTGCAGTATTTT.

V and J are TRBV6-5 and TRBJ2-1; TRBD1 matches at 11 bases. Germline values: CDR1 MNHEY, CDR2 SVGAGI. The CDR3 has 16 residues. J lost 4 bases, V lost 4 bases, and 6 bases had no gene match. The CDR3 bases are TGTGCCAGCAGTTCGCCGGGGACAGGGGGGTACAATGAGCAGTTCTTC. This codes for CASSSPGTGGYNEQFF.

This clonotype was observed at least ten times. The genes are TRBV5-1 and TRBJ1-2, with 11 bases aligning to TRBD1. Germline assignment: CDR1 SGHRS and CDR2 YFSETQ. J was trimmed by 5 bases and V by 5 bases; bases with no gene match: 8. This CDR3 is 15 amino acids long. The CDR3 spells CASRRTGGESYGYTF. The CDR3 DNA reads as TGCGCCAGCAGACGGACAGGGGGCGAGTCTTATGGCTACACCTTC.

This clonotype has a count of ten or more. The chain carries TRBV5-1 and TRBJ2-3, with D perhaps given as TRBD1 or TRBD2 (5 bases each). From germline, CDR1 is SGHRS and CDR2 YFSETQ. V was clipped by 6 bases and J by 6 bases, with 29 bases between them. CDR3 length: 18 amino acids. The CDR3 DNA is TGCGCCAGCACCGCTGATCAGATGTCCGGGGCCTATTCGGATACGCAGTATTTT. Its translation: CASTADQMSGAYSDTQYF.

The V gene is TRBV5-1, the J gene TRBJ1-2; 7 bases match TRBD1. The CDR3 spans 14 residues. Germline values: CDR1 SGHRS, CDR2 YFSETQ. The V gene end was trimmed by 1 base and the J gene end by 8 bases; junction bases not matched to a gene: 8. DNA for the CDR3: TGCGCCAGCAGCTTGACAGGGGAGCTGATCGGCTACACCTTC. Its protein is CASSLTGELIGYTF.